These 18 T cell receptor beta chains were all obtained from the same sample, sequenced in a study of blood T cell repertoires in COVID-19. Method: immunoSEQ multiplex PCR; TCRdb's copy keeps in-frame clones and lacks some. This table has about 260,000 clones, about 90% appearing once. What was sequenced was peripheral blood. These TCRs come from a woman aged 25 to 45 with COVID-19, enrolled during active disease.

CDR3 in amino acids: CASSLGRGNTEAFF. CDR3 coding DNA: TGTGCCAGCAGCTTGGGCAGGGGGAACACTGAAGCTTTCTTT. The chain joins TRBV5-6 to TRBJ1-1; D may be TRBD1 (6 bases). Trimming took off 0 bases at V and 1 base at J, with 7 bases between the two ends. Germline V gene lookup returns CDR1 SGHDT and CDR2 YYEEEE. The CDR3 has 14 residues.

The J gene is TRBJ1-2, the V gene TRBV19; TRBD1 matches at 8 bases. CDR1 is LNHDA, CDR2 SQIVND, per germline (reference sequence). Trimming at V came to 5 bases and at J to 3 bases, leaving 5 bases not matched to a gene. CDR3 length: 14 amino acids. CDR3 protein: CASSVQGGDYGYTF. CDR3 nucleotide sequence: TGTGCCAGTAGTGTACAGGGGGGTGACTATGGCTACACCTTC.

The gene calls are TRBV7-9 and TRBJ2-6; 7 bases map to TRBD1. Germline V gene sequence: CDR1 SEHNR, CDR2 FQNEAQ (reference sequence). This CDR3 contains 15 residues. V lost 5 bases, J lost 2 bases, and 3 bases stayed unmatched. CDR3 in DNA: TGTGCCAGCAGCCACACAGGGGCTGGGGCCAACGTCCTGACTTTC. This encodes CASSHTGAGANVLTF.

In its sample, this clone was seen a few times. V gene TRBV28 combines with J gene TRBJ2-7; D not resolved. CDR1 is MDHEN, CDR2 SYDVKM, per germline. V shed 3 bases and J shed 7 bases, with 10 bases lying between them. The CDR3 loop spans 12 amino acids. This CDR3 reads CASSFRVWEQYF. The CDR3 DNA reads as TGTGCCAGCAGTTTCCGGGTCTGGGAGCAGTACTTC.

The gene calls are TRBV7-2 and TRBJ1-2, with 7 bases matching TRBD1. J was trimmed by 1 base and V by 4 bases; bases with no gene match: 3. The CDR3 is 14 residues long. Germline values: CDR1 SGHTA, CDR2 FQGNSA. The chain's CDR3 is CASSWGQINYGYTF. The DNA for the CDR3 is TGTGCCAGCAGCTGGGGACAGATTAACTATGGCTACACCTTC. Complete variable domain (other parts from reference TRBV7-2 and TRBJ1-2): GAGVSQSPSNKVTEKGKDVELRCDPISGHTALYWYRQSLGQGLEFLIYFQGNSAPDKSGLPSDRFSAERTGGSVSTLTIQRTQQEDSAVYLCASSWGQINYGYTFGSGTRLTVV.

CDR3: CASSDGGTAGGTQYF. CDR3 DNA sequence: TGCGCCAGCAGTGACGGCGGGACGGCTGGGGGTACGCAGTATTTT. V gene TRBV10-1 combines with J gene TRBJ2-3, with a possible D match to TRBD2 (6 bases). The length of the CDR3 is 15 residues. Germline CDR1 is WNHNN and CDR2 is SYGVQD (reference sequence). V was shortened by 3 bases and J by 8 bases, with 18 bases between the two germline ends.

The CDR3 reads CASSIPGTGVQEQYF. As DNA, the CDR3 is TGTGCCAGCAGCATCCCCGGGACAGGGGTACAGGAGCAGTACTTC. The gene calls are TRBV5-4 and TRBJ2-7; 10 nucleotides line up with TRBD1. The V and J ends lost 4 bases and 7 bases, in that order; junction bases with no gene match: 11. The length of the CDR3 is 15 residues. Germline values: CDR1 SGHNT, CDR2 YYREEE (reference sequence).

This chain links TRBV2 with TRBJ2-7; maybe TRBD2 (5 bases). Germline V lookup: CDR1 SNHLY, CDR2 FYNNEI. The CDR3 length is 12 residues. Trimming shortened V by 6 bases and J by 7 bases, and 13 bases separated the two germline ends. The CDR3 region is CASRDLAGEQYF. Written as DNA, the CDR3 is TGTGCCAGCAGAGATCTAGCCGGGGAGCAGTACTTC.

The genes are TRBV2 and TRBJ2-7; 12 nucleotides match TRBD2. The trim removed 7 bases at V and 2 bases at J, leaving 12 bases unmatched. This CDR3 is 17 amino acids long. Germline V gene data show CDR1 as SNHLY and CDR2 as FYNNEI. For the CDR3, the DNA is TGTGCCAGCAAGTCGTTGACTAGCGGGAGTTTCGCCTACGAGCAGTACTTC. Translation: CASKSLTSGSFAYEQYF.

The rearrangement links TRBV19 to TRBJ1-1; possible D gene TRBD1, 5 bases. The CDR3 has 13 amino acids. Germline-derived CDR1 and CDR2 are LNHDA and SQIVND (reference sequence). V was clipped by 6 bases and J by 6 bases, with 14 bases between them. The CDR3 nucleotides read TGTGCCAGTAGAAGCAGGGTCTGGGCTGAAGCTTTCTTT. It codes for CASRSRVWAEAFF.

This sequence joins TRBV6-5 and TRBJ2-7; 11 bases fit TRBD1. Germline trimming cut 7 bases from V and 2 bases from J; bases unmatched to any gene: 7. CDR1 is MNHEY, CDR2 SVGAGI, per germline. The CDR3 loop spans 15 amino acids. The CDR3 loop is CASTPGDRGAYEQYF. As DNA, the CDR3 is TGTGCCAGCACTCCTGGGGACAGGGGGGCCTACGAGCAGTACTTC.

The chain employs TRBV21-1 and TRBJ1-5; the listed D gene, TRBD1, was not tested against the DNA. TRBV21-1 is a documented pseudogene. This CDR3 spans 19 amino acids. CDR3 DNA sequence: TGTGCCAGCAGCACCCCTATCAAGTGGTCAGGGGGGAGCAATCAGCCCCAGCATTTT. The encoded protein is CASSTPIKWSGGSNQPQHF.

The chain has TRBV6-5 and TRBJ1-6; 9 positions match TRBD1. CDR1 and CDR2 from the germline V gene are MNHEY and SVGAGI. V was pared by 8 bases and J by 10 bases, with 6 bases of the junction left unmatched. The CDR3 contains 13 residues. The CDR3 region is CASWDRDRSPLHF. CDR3 DNA: TGTGCCAGCTGGGACAGGGATAGGTCACCCCTCCACTTT.

The chain has TRBV6-1 and TRBJ2-2; D unresolved. The V gene's germline CDR1 is MNHNS and CDR2 SASEGT. V dropped 3 bases and J dropped 4 bases, with 6 bases sitting between them. The CDR3 loop spans 13 amino acids. This chain's CDR3 is CASSDSFTGELFF. CDR3 DNA: TGTGCCAGCAGTGATTCATTCACCGGGGAGCTGTTTTTT.

CDR3 in amino acids: CASSSGQGFNEKLFF. CDR3 coding DNA: TGTGCCAGTAGTAGCGGACAGGGTTTTAATGAAAAACTGTTTTTT. V usage is TRBV19 and J usage is TRBJ1-4; 8 nucleotides line up with TRBD1. V shed 4 bases and J 4 bases; nucleotides not matched to a gene: 5. CDR1 and CDR2 (germline): LNHDA, SQIVND (reference sequence). The CDR3 extends over 15 amino acids.

The chain couples TRBV27 to TRBJ2-1; no clear D gene. This CDR3 has 14 residues. Germline lookup yields CDR1 MNHEY and CDR2 SMNVEV (reference sequence). Trimming left V 4 bases short and J 0 bases short, with 7 bases between. This CDR3 is CASSSSSSYNEQFF. The CDR3 nucleotides are TGTGCCAGCAGTTCGAGTAGCTCCTACAATGAGCAGTTCTTC.

The chain links TRBV28 to TRBJ1-1; D may be TRBD1 (5 bases). V shed 5 bases and J shed 1 base, with 8 bases lying between them. The CDR3 totals 13 residues. Germline V lookup: CDR1 MDHEN, CDR2 SYDVKM. The CDR3 is CASSLDRNTEAFF. The CDR3 region has the DNA TGTGCCAGCAGTCTCGACAGGAACACTGAAGCTTTCTTT.

The chain couples TRBV2 to TRBJ2-5; no clear D. CDR1 SNHLY and CDR2 FYNNEI come from the germline V gene. Trimming stripped 4 bases from V and 3 bases from J, with 6 bases between. CDR3 length: 12 amino acids. In nucleotides, the CDR3 is TGTGCCAGCAGTGTCGCTAAAGAGACCCAGTACTTC. Its translation is CASSVAKETQYF.